Each of the 26 T cell receptor beta chains below was sequenced from the same sample in a study of cytomegalovirus exposure and HLA in healthy donors. Primers for the PCR totalled 60 Vbeta and 13 Jbeta. Measured with immunoSEQ multiplex PCR; TCRdb has only the in-frame clones, and not every one. The sample shows roughly 77,000 clones, around 79% of them seen only once. Sequenced input: PBMCs. These receptors all stem from a man in his forties in good health and CMV-seronegative.

The chain recombines TRBV28 with TRBJ2-2, with TRBD2 identical over 10 bases. Germline lookup yields CDR1 MDHEN and CDR2 SYDVKM. This CDR3 spans 15 amino acids. V dropped 5 bases and J dropped 5; count of bases not matched to a gene: 5. The CDR3 nucleotides are TGTGCCAGCAGTACCGGGACTAGCGAGACCGGGGAGCTGTTTTTT. Its protein is CASSTGTSETGELFF. The variable domain in full, with the rest retrieved from reference TRBV28 and TRBJ2-2, is DVKVTQSSRYLVKRTGEKVFLECVQDMDHENMFWYRQDPGLGLRLIYFSYDVKMKEKGDIPEGYSVSREKKERFSLILESASTNQTSMYLCASSTGTSETGELFFGEGSRLTVL.

The chain has TRBV19 and TRBJ2-2; 12 positions agree with TRBD2. The V segment lost 5 bases and the J segment 4 bases; nucleotides outside the gene matches: 8. Per germline, CDR1 LNHDA and CDR2 SQIVND (reference sequence). The CDR3 length is 17 residues. In DNA, the CDR3 is TGTGCCAGTAGTCTGACTAGCGGGAGTAGCGGCACCGGGGAGCTGTTTTTT. Its protein is CASSLTSGSSGTGELFF.

This chain links TRBV30 with TRBJ2-7; 7 bases fit TRBD1. Germline V gene data show CDR1 as GTSNPN and CDR2 as SVGIG (reference sequence). The CDR3 sequence is 11 residues long. V was clipped by 3 bases and J by 10 bases; unmatched bases: 6. The CDR3 region is CAWRIDRAQYF. CDR3 DNA sequence: TGTGCCTGGAGAATAGACAGGGCACAGTACTTC.

This chain's CDR3 is CASLEGSGNTIYF. CDR3 sequence (DNA): TGTGCCAGCCTCGAGGGCTCTGGAAACACCATATATTTT. The V and J genes are TRBV6-6 and TRBJ1-3; D is ambiguous. Germline V gene lookup returns CDR1 MNHNY and CDR2 SVGAGI (reference sequence). There are 13 residues in the CDR3. Trimming removed 8 bases from V and 0 bases from J, with 8 bases in between.

The rearrangement links TRBV30 to TRBJ1-2, with 8 bases matching TRBD1. The V gene end was trimmed by 3 bases and the J gene end by 4 bases; junction bases not matched to a gene: 10. Germline assignment: CDR1 GTSNPN and CDR2 SVGIG (reference sequence). This CDR3 is 15 amino acids long. CDR3 sequence: CAWRKTGAQSYGYTF. As DNA, the CDR3 is TGTGCCTGGAGGAAGACAGGGGCGCAGAGCTATGGCTACACCTTC.

This chain uses TRBV28 with TRBJ2-7; 9 nucleotides agree with TRBD1. Germline V gene lookup returns CDR1 MDHEN and CDR2 SYDVKM. The CDR3 sequence is 14 residues long. The J segment lost 2 bases and the V segment lost 7 bases, leaving 6 bases of the junction unmatched. For the CDR3, the DNA is TGTGCCAGCATGGGGACAGGGACTACCTACGAGCAGTACTTC. Protein: CASMGTGTTYEQYF.

The chain has TRBV19 and TRBJ1-5, with 7 nucleotides matching TRBD1. CDR1 and CDR2 (germline): LNHDA, SQIVND (reference sequence). This CDR3 is 11 amino acids long. The CDR3 region has the DNA TGTGACAGGGGCGGCAATCAGCCCCAGCATTTT. It codes for CDRGGNQPQHF.

V gene TRBV15 combines with J gene TRBJ1-5; D is ambiguous. Trimming took 7 bases from V and 6 from J, leaving 10 bases between them. In germline, CDR1 is LNHNV, CDR2 YYDKDF (reference sequence). The length of the CDR3 is 12 residues. The CDR3 bases are TGTGCCACCACCTCAAGAGGTCAGCCCCAGCATTTT. Translated: CATTSRGQPQHF.

The chain carries TRBV2 and TRBJ2-3, with D possibly being TRBD2 (5 bases). The CDR3 loop spans 14 amino acids. Trimming cost V 7 bases and J 0 bases, with 11 bases left between them. CDR1 is SNHLY and CDR2 is FYNNEI in the germline V gene. CDR3 amino acids: CASKEESSTDTQYF. CDR3 DNA: TGTGCCAGCAAGGAGGAATCTAGCACAGATACGCAGTATTTT.

V gene TRBV7-9 combines with J gene TRBJ1-1; 7 bases agree with TRBD1. CDR3 length: 14 residues. V was pared by 1 base and J by 1 base, with 0 bases of the junction left unmatched. In germline, CDR1 is SEHNR, CDR2 FQNEAQ (reference sequence). The CDR3 is CASSLGTGNTEAFF. The CDR3 DNA is TGTGCCAGCAGCTTAGGGACAGGGAACACTGAAGCTTTCTTT. Full variable domain (rest looked up from reference TRBV7-9 and TRBJ1-1): DTGVSQNPRHKITKRGQNVTFRCDPISEHNRLYWYRQTLGQGPEFLTYFQNEAQLEKSRLLSDRFSAERPKGSFSTLEIQRTEQGDSAMYLCASSLGTGNTEAFFGQGTRLTVV.

This rearrangement joins TRBV30 to TRBJ2-5; 8 nucleotides align to TRBD1. The tail of the sequence fits TRBJ2-7 better, so the J call may be wrong. Germline V gene lookup returns CDR1 GTSNPN and CDR2 SVGIG (reference sequence). The CDR3 is 13 amino acids. CDR3 loop: CAWGRQGIYEQYF. The CDR3 coding sequence is TGTGCCTGGGGAAGACAGGGGATCTACGAGCAGTACTTC.

V and J are TRBV29-1 and TRBJ2-5; TRBD2 aligns across 12 bases. The J call may be mistaken, given a closer DNA end match to TRBJ2-7. Germline values: CDR1 SQVTM, CDR2 ANQGSEA. The CDR3 has 14 amino acids. The CDR3 DNA sequence: TGCAGCGTCGACGGACTAGCGGGGACCTACGAGCAGTACTTC. Protein: CSVDGLAGTYEQYF.

CDR3 region: CASSYREKDTQYF. Here the CDR3 DNA reads TGTGCCAGCAGCTACAGGGAAAAGGATACGCAGTATTTT. V and J are TRBV2 and TRBJ2-3, with D perhaps TRBD1 (6 bases). Germline-derived CDR1 and CDR2 are SNHLY and FYNNEI. V was shortened by 6 bases and J by 6 bases, with 13 bases between the two germline ends. This CDR3 contains 13 residues.

Worth noting for this clone: Within the sample, other DNA sequences also encode this same CDR3. J is TRBJ2-7 and V is TRBV30; weak D call: TRBD1 (5 bases). The CDR3 covers 14 residues. The V and J ends lost 0 bases and 1 base respectively, with 10 bases between them. Germline V lookup: CDR1 GTSNPN, CDR2 SVGIG (reference sequence). The CDR3 DNA sequence: TGTGCCTGGAGTGTAGGGGCAGGGTCCTACGAGCAGTACTTC. Its translation is CAWSVGAGSYEQYF. Supplemented by reference TRBV30 and TRBJ2-7, the full variable domain reads SQTIHQWPATLVQPVGSPLSLECTVEGTSNPNLYWYRQAAGRGLQLLFYSVGIGQISSEVPQNLSASRPQDRQFILSSKKLLLSDSGFYLCAWSVGAGSYEQYFGPGTRLTVT.

The rearrangement links TRBV4-3 to TRBJ2-3; a weak D match, TRBD1 (6 bases). CDR3 length: 15 residues. Germline CDR1 reads LGHNA; CDR2 reads YSLEER. V was pared by 1 base and J by 1 base, with 9 bases between. CDR3 loop: CASSQGGLRTDTQYF. CDR3 nucleotide sequence: TGCGCCAGCAGCCAAGGGGGGCTACGCACAGATACGCAGTATTTT.

This clone was seen a handful of times. V and J are TRBV28 and TRBJ2-6, with TRBD1 identical over 8 bases. V shed 6 bases and J 4 bases; nucleotides not matched to a gene: 8. The CDR3 length is 16 residues. The V gene's germline CDR1 is MDHEN and CDR2 SYDVKM. The CDR3 reads CASSPGGWIGANVLTF. The DNA of the CDR3 is TGTGCCAGCAGCCCAGGGGGCTGGATAGGGGCCAACGTCCTGACTTTC.

The V and J genes are TRBV25-1 and TRBJ2-2, with D perhaps TRBD1 (5 bases). Germline CDR1 and CDR2: MGHDK and SYGVNS. The CDR3 covers 15 residues. V lost 5 bases and J lost 0, with 10 bases in between. The CDR3 loop is CASSLGASNTGELFF. The CDR3 DNA follows: TGTGCCAGCAGTCTAGGGGCCTCGAACACCGGGGAGCTGTTTTTT.

In this sample, this clone turned up a few times. The rearrangement uses TRBV28 and TRBJ2-3, with 7 nucleotides matching TRBD1. Germline-derived CDR1 and CDR2 are MDHEN and SYDVKM. Trimming removed 5 bases from V and 2 bases from J; junction bases left unmatched: 4. This CDR3 region has 14 residues. The chain's CDR3 is CASSRDSFTDTQYF. DNA of the CDR3: TGTGCCAGCAGTCGGGACAGTTTCACAGATACGCAGTATTTT. Full variable domain (outside the CDR3, taken from reference TRBV28 and TRBJ2-3): DVKVTQSSRYLVKRTGEKVFLECVQDMDHENMFWYRQDPGLGLRLIYFSYDVKMKEKGDIPEGYSVSREKKERFSLILESASTNQTSMYLCASSRDSFTDTQYFGPGTRLTVL.

The rearrangement links TRBV5-8 to TRBJ2-1; D is ambiguous. The germline V and J ends were trimmed by 1 base and 9 bases, with 11 bases remaining between them. Germline CDR1 and CDR2: SGHTS and YDEGEE. The CDR3 has 13 residues. The CDR3 sequence is CASSLSAVSEQFF. The CDR3 region has the DNA TGTGCCAGCAGCTTGTCGGCGGTTAGTGAGCAGTTCTTC.

The rearrangement joins TRBV28 to TRBJ2-7; 8 bases line up with TRBD2. From germline, CDR1 is MDHEN and CDR2 SYDVKM. CDR3 size: 13 residues. V lost 7 bases to trimming and J lost 5 bases; unmatched junction nucleotides: 7. The CDR3 DNA sequence: TGTGCCAGCACCTCGGGGGGGAGGAACGAGCAGTACTTC. Its translation: CASTSGGRNEQYF.

The rearrangement uses TRBV29-1 and TRBJ2-3; D might be TRBD2 (5 bases). The CDR3 is 13 amino acids. Germline V gives CDR1 SQVTM, CDR2 ANQGSEA. The ends were cut back, 4 bases at V and 0 bases at J, with 8 bases in the middle. CDR3 in amino acids: CSVASYSTDTQYF. In nucleotides, the CDR3 is TGCAGCGTTGCTAGCTATAGCACAGATACGCAGTATTTT.

V usage is TRBV19 and J usage is TRBJ2-2, with D unresolved. Trimming pared 4 bases from V and 2 bases from J, leaving 5 bases between. Germline values: CDR1 LNHDA, CDR2 SQIVND (reference sequence). The CDR3 loop spans 13 amino acids. The CDR3 loop is CASSTSNTGELFF. CDR3 in DNA: TGTGCCAGTAGTACCTCTAACACCGGGGAGCTGTTTTTT.

The CDR3 is CASSYGQPPTGELFF. Written as DNA, the CDR3 is TGTGCCAGCAGTTACGGGCAGCCGCCCACCGGGGAGCTGTTTTTT. V is TRBV6-6 and J is TRBJ2-2; D uncertain. The CDR3 contains 15 residues. The V end lost 2 bases, the J end lost 4 bases, and 11 bases lay between the germline ends. The germline V gene has CDR1 MNHNY and CDR2 SVGAGI (reference sequence).

This CDR3 is CSVDPYRVYNEQFF. Written as DNA, the CDR3 is TGCAGCGTTGATCCCTACAGGGTCTACAATGAGCAGTTCTTC. V gene TRBV29-1 combines with J gene TRBJ2-1, with D perhaps matching TRBD1 (6 bases). The length of the CDR3 is 14 residues. V lost 3 bases to trimming and J lost 3 bases, with 12 bases between them. Germline V gene lookup returns CDR1 SQVTM and CDR2 ANQGSEA.

The V gene is TRBV20-1, the J gene TRBJ1-2; D may be TRBD1 (6 bases). The CDR3 length is 11 residues. Trimming stripped 3 bases from V and 8 bases from J, with 10 bases between. Germline CDR1 and CDR2: DFQATT and SNEGSKA (reference sequence). Written as DNA, the CDR3 is TGCAGTGCTAGGCAGGGGAAGGGCTACACCTTC. Encoded protein: CSARQGKGYTF.

In its sample, this clone was seen a few times. This chain connects TRBV18 to TRBJ2-2; TRBD1 matches 9 bases. The CDR3 loop spans 21 amino acids. Unmatched junction bases numbered 17, after V lost 3 bases and J lost 0 bases. Germline V gene lookup returns CDR1 KGHSH and CDR2 LQKENI. CDR3: CASSPRPRTGTGKTNTGELFF. The CDR3 DNA follows: TGTGCCAGCTCACCGAGGCCCAGGACCGGGACAGGGAAAACGAACACCGGGGAGCTGTTTTTT.